A selection of T cell receptor beta chains follows, all from one sample in a study of shared clonotypes between healthy human individuals. Clones were read by immunoSEQ multiplex PCR, and TCRdb kept only the in-frame ones, dropping some. This table holds about 2.1 million clones, just over 90% found once. Sequenced: naive CD8+ T cells from PBMCs. The receptors were sampled from a man in his late teens or twenties in good health. Some clones in this sample may be carry-over from other donors' samples. Each CDR3 is given with its conserved first and last residue. The order of the fields is CDR3 protein, CDR3 DNA, clone size, V gene, D gene, J gene. The D gene is left open where the match is weak. Where a row states a size, it is once, few, many or the class of an expanded clone; other rows omit it.

CASSSNIATRSLEQYF | TGTGCCAGCAGTTCCAACATAGCGACCCGATCGCTCGAGCAGTACTTC | few | TRBV28 | NA | TRBJ2-7
CASSPRLDPYNEQFF | TGTGCCAGCAGCCCTCGACTAGACCCCTACAATGAGCAGTTCTTC | once | TRBV7-7 | NA | TRBJ2-1
CATNGFLTGNSDTEAFF | TGTGCCACCAACGGTTTTTTGACGGGAAATAGCGACACTGAAGCTTTCTTT | NA | TRBV10-3 | NA | TRBJ1-1
CASSFAGGQSAYEQYF | TGTGCCAGCAGCTTTGCGGGAGGACAGTCAGCCTACGAGCAGTACTTC | NA | TRBV7-8 | TRBD2 | TRBJ2-7
CASSHRGNTEAFF | TGTGCCAGCAGCCACAGGGGGAACACTGAAGCTTTCTTT | NA | TRBV9 | TRBD1 | TRBJ1-1
CASTLRGTGGGEQYF | TGTGCCAGCACCCTACGTGGGACAGGGGGTGGCGAGCAGTACTTC | NA | TRBV6-1 | TRBD1 | TRBJ2-7
CASSQPQGPGELFF | TGCGCCAGCAGCCAACCACAGGGACCCGGGGAGCTGTTTTTT | NA | TRBV4-1 | NA | TRBJ2-2
CAISGRLAGTQGEQFF | TGTGCCATCAGTGGGCGACTAGCGGGAACTCAAGGGGAGCAGTTCTTC | once | TRBV10-3 | TRBD2 | TRBJ2-1
CSVGPGQGPDFNYGYTF | TGCAGCGTCGGCCCGGGACAGGGCCCCGATTTTAACTATGGCTACACCTTC | NA | TRBV29-1 | TRBD1 | TRBJ1-2
CASSIAARGAGEGYEQYF | TGTGCCAGTAGTATAGCGGCCAGAGGAGCGGGAGAGGGCTACGAGCAGTACTTC | NA | TRBV19 | TRBD2 | TRBJ2-7
CASSAQGAHEKLFF | TGCGCCAGCAGCGCCCAGGGGGCGCATGAAAAACTGTTTTTT | NA | TRBV5-1 | TRBD1 | TRBJ1-4
CASSLVGTSGSGEQFF | TGTGCCAGCAGCTTAGTGGGGACTAGCGGGAGCGGGGAGCAGTTCTTC | NA | TRBV11-3 | TRBD2 | TRBJ2-1
CASSLLAVNTGELFF | TGTGCCAGCAGCTTACTAGCGGTGAACACCGGGGAGCTGTTTTTT | NA | TRBV5-5 | TRBD2 | TRBJ2-2
CASCGILSYEQYF | TGTGCCAGCTGCGGCATCCTATCCTACGAGCAGTACTTC | NA | TRBV2 | NA | TRBJ2-7
CASSLFDIGGYTF | TGTGCCAGCAGCTTATTCGACATTGGGGGCTACACCTTC | once | TRBV11-2 | NA | TRBJ1-2
CASSFRGTYNEQFF | TGTGCCAGCAGTTTCCGCGGGACCTACAATGAGCAGTTCTTC | NA | TRBV27 | NA | TRBJ2-1
CASSLGFTLPSSYEQYF | TGTGCCAGCAGCTTAGGGTTTACTCTCCCCTCGTCTTACGAGCAGTACTTC | NA | TRBV11-2 | NA | TRBJ2-7
CASSQGVGTEAFF | TGTGCCAGTAGTCAAGGTGTCGGCACTGAAGCTTTCTTT | NA | TRBV19 | NA | TRBJ1-1
CASSQDPGYRGAGELFF | TGTGCCAGCAGCCAAGATCCCGGGTACAGGGGGGCCGGGGAGCTGTTTTTT | NA | TRBV4-2 | TRBD1 | TRBJ2-2
CASSPLAGSYEQYF | TGTGCCAGCAGTCCACTAGCGGGAAGCTACGAGCAGTACTTC | NA | TRBV7-7 | TRBD2 | TRBJ2-7
CASSKGRLASYNEQFF | TGTGCCAGCAGCAAAGGTAGGCTAGCGTCCTACAATGAGCAGTTCTTC | NA | TRBV9 | NA | TRBJ2-1
CASSSRPIRDRAVDTQYF | TGTGCCAGCAGCTCAAGACCGATCCGGGACAGGGCGGTAGATACGCAGTATTTT | NA | TRBV2 | TRBD1 | TRBJ2-3
CASSVSGGPSYEQYF | TGTGCCAGCAGCGTTAGCGGAGGCCCATCCTACGAGCAGTACTTC | NA | TRBV9 | NA | TRBJ2-7
CASSQDLGARRETEAFF | TGCGCCAGCAGCCAAGATCTCGGGGCCCGTCGGGAAACTGAAGCTTTCTTT | NA | TRBV4-1 | NA | TRBJ1-1
CASSVEGWLTGELFF | TGTGCCAGCAGCGTGGAGGGATGGCTGACCGGGGAGCTGTTTTTT | NA | TRBV6-5 | NA | TRBJ2-2
CASSAHGGTSGRAEQFF | TGTGCCAGCAGTGCCCATGGTGGGACTAGCGGGAGGGCTGAGCAGTTCTTC | once | TRBV25-1 | TRBD2 | TRBJ2-1
CASSPLLGEGQPQHF | TGTGCCAGCAGCCCGCTTTTGGGGGAGGGTCAGCCCCAGCATTTT | NA | TRBV27 | NA | TRBJ1-5
CASSSRLNRDSGANVLTF | TGTGCCAGCAGTTCGAGATTGAACAGGGACTCCGGGGCCAACGTCCTGACTTTC | NA | TRBV5-5 | NA | TRBJ2-6
CASSQGAGLGHYSNQPQHF | TGTGCCAGCAGCCAAGGGGCAGGGTTGGGACACTATAGCAATCAGCCCCAGCATTTT | NA | TRBV27 | NA | TRBJ1-5
CASSSPRTGGNFSGNTIYF | TGTGCCAGCAGCTCCCCAAGGACAGGGGGCAATTTCTCTGGAAACACCATATATTTT | NA | TRBV13 | TRBD1 | TRBJ1-3
CAISADPRASDTQYF | TGTGCCATCAGTGCGGACCCCAGGGCGTCAGATACGCAGTATTTT | NA | TRBV10-3 | NA | TRBJ2-3
CASSLSASPEQYF | TGTGCCAGCAGCTTATCGGCCTCCCCCGAGCAGTACTTC | once | TRBV11-2 | NA | TRBJ2-7
CAISDEIYGYTF | TGTGCCATCAGTGATGAGATTTATGGCTACACCTTC | NA | TRBV10-3 | NA | TRBJ1-2